Included here is one T cell receptor beta chain sequence, with context. Authors' methods: Reference gene primer amplification gave estimated nucleated cell counts. Data came from immunoSEQ multiplex PCR; TCRdb stores just in-frame clones and leaves some out. The V and J calls and clone size come from that table; D and trimming were worked out from the DNA. The profile shows some 270,000 clones, approximately 85% of them singletons. The CDR3 is 16 amino acids. V lost 6 bases and J lost 4; bases outside the gene matches: 8. Germline CDR1 SGHAT, CDR2 FQNNGV. This record comes from a study of blood T cell repertoires in COVID-19. As for the study in general: T cells, B-cell-depleted T cells, or PBMCs supplied cDNA or gDNA.

Participants came from under 30 US areas, aged roughly 18 to 95 years. The sequenced material came from PBMCs or T cells enriched from blood (not recorded which). This TCR was recovered from a woman between 50 and 59 years old with acute COVID-19. The chain couples TRBV11-2 to TRBJ1-5; 11 nucleotides agree with TRBD1. The CDR3 reads CASSSKDRGRNQPQHF. The CDR3 nucleotides are TGTGCCAGCAGTTCTAAGGACAGGGGGCGGAATCAGCCCCAGCATTTT.